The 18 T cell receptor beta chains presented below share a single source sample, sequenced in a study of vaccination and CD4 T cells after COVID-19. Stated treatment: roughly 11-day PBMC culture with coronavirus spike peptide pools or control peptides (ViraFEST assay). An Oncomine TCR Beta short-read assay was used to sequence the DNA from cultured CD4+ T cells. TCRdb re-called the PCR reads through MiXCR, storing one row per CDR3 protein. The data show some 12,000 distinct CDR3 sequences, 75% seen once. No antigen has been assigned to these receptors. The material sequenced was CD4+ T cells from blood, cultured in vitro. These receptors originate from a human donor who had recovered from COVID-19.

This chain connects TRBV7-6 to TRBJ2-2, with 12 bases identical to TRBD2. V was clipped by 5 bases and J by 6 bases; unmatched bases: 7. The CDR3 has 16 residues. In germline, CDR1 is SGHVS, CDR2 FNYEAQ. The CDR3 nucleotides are TGTGCCAGCAGCCCAGGACTAGCGGGAAGGTCCGGGGAGCTGTTTTTT. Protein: CASSPGLAGRSGELFF. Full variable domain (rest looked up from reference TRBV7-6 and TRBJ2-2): GAGVSQSPRYKVTKRGQDVALRCDPISGHVSLYWYRQALGQGPEFLTYFNYEAQQDKSGLPNDRFSAERPEGSISTLTIQRTEQRDSAMYRCASSPGLAGRSGELFFGEGSRLTVL.

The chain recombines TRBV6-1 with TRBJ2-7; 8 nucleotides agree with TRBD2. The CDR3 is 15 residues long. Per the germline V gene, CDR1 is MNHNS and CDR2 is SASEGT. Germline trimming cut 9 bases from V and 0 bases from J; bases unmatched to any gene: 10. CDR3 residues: CASRGGSGGSYEQYF. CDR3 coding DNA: TGTGCCAGTCGAGGTGGGAGCGGGGGCTCCTACGAGCAGTACTTC.

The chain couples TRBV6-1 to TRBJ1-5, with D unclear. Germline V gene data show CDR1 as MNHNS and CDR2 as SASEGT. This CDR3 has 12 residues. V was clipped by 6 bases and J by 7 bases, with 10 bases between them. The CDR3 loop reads CASRRRRQPQHF. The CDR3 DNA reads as TGTGCCAGCAGGAGGAGGCGACAGCCCCAGCATTTT.

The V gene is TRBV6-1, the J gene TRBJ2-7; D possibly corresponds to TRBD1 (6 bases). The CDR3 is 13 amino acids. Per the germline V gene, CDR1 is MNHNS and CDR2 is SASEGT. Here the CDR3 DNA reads TGTGTCACCTTAGGACAGATCCCCCACGAGCAGTACTTC. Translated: CVTLGQIPHEQYF.

The DNA for the CDR3 is TGCAGTGCTAGAGATGGGGGAGTTCGCTCTCATGGCTACACCTTC. Residues: CSARDGGVRSHGYTF. The rearrangement links TRBV20-1 to TRBJ1-2; TRBD1 might be the D (5 bases). Trimming took off 0 bases at V and 6 bases at J, with 17 bases between the two ends. Germline V gene sequence: CDR1 DFQATT, CDR2 SNEGSKA (reference sequence). This CDR3 has 15 residues.

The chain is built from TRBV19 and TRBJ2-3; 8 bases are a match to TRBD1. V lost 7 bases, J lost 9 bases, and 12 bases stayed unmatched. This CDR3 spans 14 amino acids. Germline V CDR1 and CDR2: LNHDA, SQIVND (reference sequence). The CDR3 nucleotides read TGTGCCAGTACACGACAGGGGATCGAAGGAACGCAGTATTTT. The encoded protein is CASTRQGIEGTQYF.

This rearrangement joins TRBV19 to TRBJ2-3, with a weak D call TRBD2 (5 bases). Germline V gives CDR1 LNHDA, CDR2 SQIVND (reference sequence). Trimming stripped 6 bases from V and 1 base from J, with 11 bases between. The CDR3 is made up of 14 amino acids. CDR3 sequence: CASRKDGGTDTQYF. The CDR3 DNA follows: TGTGCCAGTAGGAAAGACGGGGGCACAGATACGCAGTATTTT.

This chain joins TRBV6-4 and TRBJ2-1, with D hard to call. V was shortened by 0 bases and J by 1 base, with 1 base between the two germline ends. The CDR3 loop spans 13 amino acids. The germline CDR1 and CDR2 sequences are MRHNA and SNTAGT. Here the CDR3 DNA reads TGTGCCAGCAGTGACTCATCCTACAATGAGCAGTTCTTC. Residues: CASSDSSYNEQFF.

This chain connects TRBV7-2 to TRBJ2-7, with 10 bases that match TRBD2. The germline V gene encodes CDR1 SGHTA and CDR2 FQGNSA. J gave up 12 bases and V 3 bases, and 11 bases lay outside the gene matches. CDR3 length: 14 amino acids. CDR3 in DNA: TGTACCAGCAGCTTCCAGCGGGAGGGCCTGGGGTCGTACTTC. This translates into CTSSFQREGLGSYF.

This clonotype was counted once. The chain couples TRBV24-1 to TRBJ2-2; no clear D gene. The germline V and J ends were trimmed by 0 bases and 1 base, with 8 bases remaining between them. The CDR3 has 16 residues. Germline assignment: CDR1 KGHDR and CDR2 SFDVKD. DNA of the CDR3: TGTGCCACCAGTGATTTGAGGCAGGAGAACACCGGGGAGCTGTTTTTT. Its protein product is CATSDLRQENTGELFF.

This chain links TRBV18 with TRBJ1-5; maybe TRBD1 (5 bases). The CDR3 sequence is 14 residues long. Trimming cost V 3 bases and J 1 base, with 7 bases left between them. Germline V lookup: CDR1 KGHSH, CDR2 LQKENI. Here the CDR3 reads CASSPEGSNQPQHF. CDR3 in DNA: TGTGCCAGCTCACCCGAGGGGAGCAATCAGCCCCAGCATTTT.

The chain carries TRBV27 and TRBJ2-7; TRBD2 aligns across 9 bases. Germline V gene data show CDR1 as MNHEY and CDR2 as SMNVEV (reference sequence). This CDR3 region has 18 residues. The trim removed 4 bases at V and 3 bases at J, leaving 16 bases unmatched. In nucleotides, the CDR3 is TGTGCCAGCAGTTCGGGGGGATTCGGCGGGAGGGCCCGCTACGAGCAGTACTTC. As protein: CASSSGGFGGRARYEQYF.

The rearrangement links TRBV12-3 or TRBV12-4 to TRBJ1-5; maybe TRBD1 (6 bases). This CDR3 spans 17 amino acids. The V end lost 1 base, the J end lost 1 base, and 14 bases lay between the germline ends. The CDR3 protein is CASSLGRGRGSNQPQHF. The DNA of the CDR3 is TGTGCCAGCAGTTTAGGCCGGGGGCGGGGGAGCAATCAGCCCCAGCATTTT.

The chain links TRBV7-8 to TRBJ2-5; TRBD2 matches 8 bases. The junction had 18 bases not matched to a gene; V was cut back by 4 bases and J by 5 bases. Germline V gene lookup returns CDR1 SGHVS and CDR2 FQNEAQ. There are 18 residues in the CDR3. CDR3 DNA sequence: TGTGCCAGCAGCTCCCAGCGCGTTCCCAGCGGGAGAGTGGAGACCCAGTACTTC. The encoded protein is CASSSQRVPSGRVETQYF.

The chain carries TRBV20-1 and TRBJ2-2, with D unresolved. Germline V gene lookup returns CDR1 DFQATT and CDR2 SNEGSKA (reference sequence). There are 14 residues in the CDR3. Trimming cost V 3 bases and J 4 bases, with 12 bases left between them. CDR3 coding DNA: TGCAGTGCTAGGATACCCTTAGCCACCGGGGAGCTGTTTTTT. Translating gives CSARIPLATGELFF.

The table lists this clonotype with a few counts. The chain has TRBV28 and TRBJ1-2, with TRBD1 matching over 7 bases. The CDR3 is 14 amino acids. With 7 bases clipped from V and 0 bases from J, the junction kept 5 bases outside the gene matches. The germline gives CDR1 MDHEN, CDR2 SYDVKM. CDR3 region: CASINRGPNYGYTF. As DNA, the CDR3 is TGTGCCAGCATTAACAGGGGTCCTAACTATGGCTACACCTTC.

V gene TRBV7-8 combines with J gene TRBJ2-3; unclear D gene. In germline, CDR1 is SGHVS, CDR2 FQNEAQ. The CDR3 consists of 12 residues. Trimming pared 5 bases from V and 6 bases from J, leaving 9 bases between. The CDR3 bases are TGTGCCAGCAGCGTGGGCCGTGATACGCAGTATTTT. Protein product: CASSVGRDTQYF.

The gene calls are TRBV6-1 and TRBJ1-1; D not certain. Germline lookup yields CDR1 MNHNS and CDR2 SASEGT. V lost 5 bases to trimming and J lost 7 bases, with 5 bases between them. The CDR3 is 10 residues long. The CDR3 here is CASSLNEAFF. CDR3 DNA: TGTGCCAGCAGTCTTAATGAAGCTTTCTTT.